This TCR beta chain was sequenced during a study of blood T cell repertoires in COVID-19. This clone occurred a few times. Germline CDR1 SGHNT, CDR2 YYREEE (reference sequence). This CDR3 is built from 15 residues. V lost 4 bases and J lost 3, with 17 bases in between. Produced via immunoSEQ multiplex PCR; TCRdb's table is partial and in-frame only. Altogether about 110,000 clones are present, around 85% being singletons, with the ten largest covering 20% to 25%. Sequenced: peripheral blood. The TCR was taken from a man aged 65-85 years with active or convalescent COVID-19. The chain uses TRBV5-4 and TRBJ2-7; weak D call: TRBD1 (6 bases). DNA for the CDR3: TGTGCCAGCAGCACCCGCGGACAGCGTTACTACGAGCAGTACTTC. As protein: CASSTRGQRYYEQYF. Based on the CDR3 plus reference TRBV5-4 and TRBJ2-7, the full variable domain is ETGVTQSPTHLIKTRGQQVTLRCSSQSGHNTVSWYQQALGQGPQFIFQYYREEENGRGNFPPRFSGLQFPNYSSELNVNALELDDSALYLCASSTRGQRYYEQYFGPGTRLTVT.